One and the same sample provided the 19 T cell receptor beta chains below, sequenced in a study of blood T cell repertoires in COVID-19. Generated by immunoSEQ multiplex PCR, the TCRdb table keeps only in-frame clones and is missing some. The data contain about 120,000 clones, almost 85% of them singletons. Sequenced input: peripheral blood. These receptors all stem from a man between 65 and 85 years old with active or convalescent COVID-19.

As DNA, the CDR3 is TGTGCCAGTAGTCCGCGACAGGGTATGAACACTGAAGCTTTCTTT. Translation: CASSPRQGMNTEAFF. This chain uses TRBV19 with TRBJ1-1; 7 positions agree with TRBD1. This CDR3 has 15 amino acids. The V gene's germline CDR1 is LNHDA and CDR2 SQIVND (reference sequence). V gave up 5 bases and J gave up 0 bases; unmatched junction bases: 6. Full variable domain (rest looked up from reference TRBV19 and TRBJ1-1): DGGITQSPKYLFRKEGQNVTLSCEQNLNHDAMYWYRQDPGQGLRLIYYSQIVNDFQKGDIAEGYSVSREKKESFPLTVTSAQKNPTAFYLCASSPRQGMNTEAFFGQGTRLTVV.

J is TRBJ1-5 and V is TRBV7-2; no definite D call. This CDR3 is 13 amino acids long. Germline CDR1 reads SGHTA; CDR2 reads FQGNSA. V lost 4 bases and J 4 bases, leaving 8 bases between the germline ends. In nucleotides, the CDR3 is TGTGCCAGCAGCTCTCAGGAAAATCAGCCCCAGCATTTT. It codes for CASSSQENQPQHF.

The sample holds a few counts of this clone. This chain connects TRBV19 to TRBJ1-1; D is unclear. The V gene's germline CDR1 is LNHDA and CDR2 SQIVND (reference sequence). Deletions cut 10 bases from V and 1 base from J, with 13 bases between. This CDR3 spans 13 amino acids. CDR3 bases: TGTGCCACCCTGGGGAGGGAGAACACTGAAGCTTTCTTT. It encodes CATLGRENTEAFF.

V is TRBV3-1 (or the pseudogene TRBV3-2) and J is TRBJ2-7; D is undetermined. V was cut by 0 bases and J by 6 bases, with 18 bases left in between. This CDR3 comprises 16 residues. The V gene's germline CDR1 is LGHDT and CDR2 YNNKEL (reference sequence). The CDR3 here is CASSQEGSRFSSEQYF. DNA for the CDR3: TGTGCCAGCAGCCAAGAGGGCAGCAGGTTCAGTTCCGAGCAGTACTTC.

The rearrangement links TRBV5-4 to TRBJ2-7; tentatively, D is TRBD2 (5 bases). V was trimmed by 2 bases and J by 8 bases, leaving 14 bases between them. The CDR3 contains 13 residues. Germline V CDR1 and CDR2: SGHNT, YYREEE (reference sequence). CDR3 loop: CASSFTEGSQQYF. In nucleotides, the CDR3 is TGTGCCAGCAGCTTCACAGAGGGATCCCAGCAGTACTTC.

The chain recombines TRBV7-2 with TRBJ1-2; TRBD1 is a possible D gene (6 bases). Germline loops: CDR1 SGHTA, CDR2 FQGNSA. The CDR3 runs to 13 residues. The ends were cut back, 4 bases at V and 2 bases at J, with 8 bases in the middle. For the CDR3, the DNA is TGTGCCAGCAGCTCCGGACAGAACTATGGCTACACCTTC. It yields the protein CASSSGQNYGYTF.

The rearrangement links TRBV10-1 to TRBJ1-5; unclear D gene. The CDR3 sequence is 15 residues long. V shed 4 bases and J shed 0 bases, with 10 bases lying between them. The germline V gene encodes CDR1 WNHNN and CDR2 SYGVQD (reference sequence). CDR3: CASSGRGDSNQPQHF. CDR3 bases: TGCGCCAGCAGTGGGCGGGGAGATAGCAATCAGCCCCAGCATTTT.

This chain links TRBV18 with TRBJ1-3; 7 nucleotides line up with TRBD1. V gave up 3 bases and J gave up 3 bases; unmatched junction bases: 11. In germline, CDR1 is KGHSH, CDR2 LQKENI. This CDR3 is built from 17 residues. In DNA, the CDR3 is TGTGCCAGCTCACCTGGAAACAGGGGTTTCAGTGGAAACACCATATATTTT. Residues: CASSPGNRGFSGNTIYF.

The rearrangement joins TRBV6-2 or TRBV6-3 to TRBJ1-5; D is possibly TRBD1 (6 bases). The CDR3 spans 15 residues. Germline lookup yields CDR1 MNHEY and CDR2 SVGEGT. Trimming removed 6 bases from V and 3 bases from J, with 15 bases in between. The CDR3 region is CASSLPTGNNQPQHF. The CDR3 nucleotides are TGTGCCAGCAGCCTTCCAACAGGGAACAATCAGCCCCAGCATTTT.

This clone was observed a single time. V gene TRBV4-2 combines with J gene TRBJ2-3, with 8 bases identical to TRBD2. Germline values: CDR1 LGHNA, CDR2 YNFKEQ. V trimming: 0 bases; J trimming: 6 bases; junction bases outside the gene matches: 11. The CDR3 runs to 17 residues. The CDR3 spells CASSQDPAGGSWDTQYF. The CDR3 DNA sequence: TGTGCCAGCAGCCAAGATCCTGCGGGAGGCTCTTGGGATACGCAGTATTTT.

This chain joins TRBV19 and TRBJ2-2; 12 nucleotides agree with TRBD2. Per germline, CDR1 LNHDA and CDR2 SQIVND (reference sequence). The CDR3 length is 15 residues. Losses at the gene ends were 5 bases for V and 5 bases for J; bases not matched to a gene: 3. CDR3 sequence: CASSRGTSGTGELFF. DNA of the CDR3: TGTGCCAGTAGTCGCGGGACTAGCGGGACCGGGGAGCTGTTTTTT.

V gene TRBV5-4 combines with J gene TRBJ2-5; 10 bases line up with TRBD2. Germline loops: CDR1 SGHNT, CDR2 YYREEE (reference sequence). The V gene end was trimmed by 4 bases and the J gene end by 1 base; junction bases not matched to a gene: 4. The CDR3 contains 15 residues. The CDR3 nucleotides are TGTGCCAGCAGCGAAAAGCGGGGGGGCCAAGAGACCCAGTACTTC. Translated: CASSEKRGGQETQYF.

The rearrangement links TRBV6-5 to TRBJ1-2, with 12 bases identical to TRBD1. Trimming cost V 9 bases and J 6 bases; bases outside gene matches: 8. In germline, CDR1 is MNHEY, CDR2 SVGAGI. The CDR3 covers 14 residues. The DNA for the CDR3 is TGTGCCAGTTTTCCGGGACAGGGGGCTAATGGCTACACCTTC. This codes for CASFPGQGANGYTF.

This clone is medium-sized by share. The V call is TRBV7-9, the J call TRBJ2-7; D perhaps matches TRBD1 (6 bases). This CDR3 spans 12 amino acids. Germline CDR1 is SEHNR and CDR2 is FQNEAQ (reference sequence). V gave up 3 bases and J gave up 7 bases, with 10 bases separating them. The CDR3 here is CASSLLQGEQYF. The CDR3 DNA follows: TGTGCCAGCAGCTTGCTACAGGGTGAGCAGTACTTC.

The V and J genes are TRBV30 and TRBJ1-5, with D tentatively TRBD1 (5 bases). CDR1 and CDR2 from the germline V gene are GTSNPN and SVGIG (reference sequence). V was pared by 2 bases and J by 3 bases, with 8 bases between. The CDR3 length is 13 residues. CDR3 sequence: CAWSSRDNQPQHF. The CDR3 DNA is TGTGCCTGGAGTTCCAGGGACAATCAGCCCCAGCATTTT.

This chain links TRBV4-2 with TRBJ2-7, with TRBD1 matching 8 bases. Germline trimming cut 4 bases from V and 3 bases from J; bases unmatched to any gene: 11. CDR3 size: 16 residues. Germline-derived CDR1 and CDR2 are LGHNA and YNFKEQ. Written as DNA, the CDR3 is TGTGCCAGCAGCCCAACCCGGGACAGGATAAACTACGAGCAGTACTTC. It specifies CASSPTRDRINYEQYF.

This rearrangement joins TRBV19 to TRBJ1-2, with D possibly TRBD1 on 5 matching bases. V shed 7 bases and J shed 3 bases, with 15 bases lying between them. The CDR3 loop spans 14 amino acids. CDR1 LNHDA and CDR2 SQIVND come from the germline V gene (reference sequence). The CDR3 DNA sequence: TGTGCCAGTAAGTCCCTGGACAAGGACTATGGCTACACCTTC. Translation gives CASKSLDKDYGYTF.

This chain links TRBV27 with TRBJ1-6, with 7 bases aligning to TRBD1. Germline CDR1 and CDR2: MNHEY and SMNVEV (reference sequence). This CDR3 is built from 17 residues. J was trimmed by 0 bases and V by 3 bases; bases with no gene match: 5. The CDR3 spells CASSLGQRSSYNSPLHF. The CDR3 coding sequence is TGTGCCAGCAGTTTGGGACAGAGGAGCTCCTATAATTCACCCCTCCACTTT.

The DNA for the CDR3 is TGTGCCAGCAGTCAGACAGGGGGCGCAGATACGCAGTATTTT. It encodes CASSQTGGADTQYF. V gene TRBV28 combines with J gene TRBJ2-3; 10 nucleotides match TRBD1. The V gene end was trimmed by 5 bases and the J gene end by 4 bases; junction bases not matched to a gene: 3. The CDR3 extends over 14 amino acids. Looked up from germline, CDR1 is MDHEN and CDR2 is SYDVKM.